The 26 T cell receptor beta chains given below trace back to one sample, sequenced in a study of post-analysis software for immune sequencing data. Antigens for these TCRs are unknown. Study results and limitations: Controls had lower frequencies than patients of four or five TRBV segments, which included TRBV5-6, TRBV5-1 and TRBV20-1.

The TCR beta cDNA libraries contained unique molecular identifiers. TCRdb re-called the PCR reads with MiXCR, one entry per CDR3 protein. The repertoire holds some 240,000 distinct CDR3 sequences, about 40% seen once, with under 5% in the top ten. The sequenced sample consisted of blood. These TCRs come from a girl aged 5 to 17 with multiple sclerosis.

V is TRBV15 and J is TRBJ2-1, with TRBD2 matching 12 bases. The V segment lost 3 bases and the J segment 3 bases; nucleotides outside the gene matches: 12. Germline V gene lookup returns CDR1 LNHNV and CDR2 YYDKDF (reference sequence). The CDR3 runs to 19 residues. CDR3 nucleotide sequence: TGTGCCACCAGCAGTCCGACTAGCGGGAGTAAAAGAAACTACAATGAGCAGTTCTTC. This sequence encodes CATSSPTSGSKRNYNEQFF.

This rearrangement joins TRBV28 to TRBJ1-1, with 8 positions matching TRBD1. The V and J ends lost 5 bases and 6 bases, in that order; junction bases with no gene match: 14. Germline assignment: CDR1 MDHEN and CDR2 SYDVKM. This CDR3 is built from 16 residues. Written as DNA, the CDR3 is TGTGCCAGCAGTCGCCCTCCAGGACAGGGCGGTGCTGAAGCTTTCTTT. Amino acids: CASSRPPGQGGAEAFF.

The chain combines TRBV15 with TRBJ2-5; no clear D gene. V was clipped by 0 bases and J by 5 bases, with 16 bases between them. This CDR3 spans 16 amino acids. Germline CDR1 is LNHNV and CDR2 is YYDKDF (reference sequence). CDR3 sequence reads: CATSRDLAAQLETQYF. The CDR3 DNA sequence: TGTGCCACCAGCAGAGATTTGGCAGCCCAGTTGGAGACCCAGTACTTC. The variable domain in full, with the rest retrieved from reference TRBV15 and TRBJ2-5, is DAMVIQNPRYQVTQFGKPVTLSCSQTLNHNVMYWYQQKSSQAPKLLFHYYDKDFNNEADTPDNFQSRRPNTSFCFLDIRSPGLGDTAMYLCATSRDLAAQLETQYFGPGTRLLVL.

This clonotype was found a few times. The rearrangement joins TRBV7-8 to TRBJ2-3; TRBD2 aligns across 7 bases. CDR1 is SGHVS, CDR2 FQNEAQ, per germline. After removal of 0 bases from V and 5 bases from J, the junction contained 5 bases not matched to a gene. The length of the CDR3 is 15 residues. CDR3 coding DNA: TGTGCCAGCAGCTTAGCACCGGCGGGAGTAGATACGCAGTATTTT. Its translation: CASSLAPAGVDTQYF.

Comment on this clonotype: A read error may be the cause here, since a much bigger clone is one base away. CDR3 sequence reads: CASSVPSGGEQYF. DNA of the CDR3: TGCGCCAGCAGTGTGCCTAGCGGGGGGGAGCAGTACTTC. The V call is TRBV5-1, the J call TRBJ2-7; 11 bases align to TRBD2. CDR3 size: 13 residues. V shed 5 bases and J 7 bases; nucleotides not matched to a gene: 5. Germline V gene data show CDR1 as SGHRS and CDR2 as YFSETQ.

J is TRBJ2-7 and V is TRBV5-1; D perhaps matches TRBD1 (6 bases). Germline V gene sequence: CDR1 SGHRS, CDR2 YFSETQ. The CDR3 consists of 15 residues. Trimming shortened V by 0 bases and J by 0 bases, and 10 bases separated the two germline ends. The CDR3 protein is CASSLGQGSSYEQYV. DNA for the CDR3: TGCGCCAGCAGCTTGGGGCAGGGGAGCTCCTACGAGCAGTACGTC.

This clonotype was counted once. The gene calls are TRBV6-6 and TRBJ2-7, with TRBD1 identical over 9 bases. The CDR3 extends over 15 amino acids. Germline V lookup: CDR1 MNHNY, CDR2 SVGAGI (reference sequence). V lost 6 bases and J lost 3; bases outside the gene matches: 9. The chain's CDR3 is CASSPQGASFYEQYF. In nucleotides, the CDR3 is TGTGCCAGCAGCCCACAGGGGGCCTCTTTCTACGAGCAGTACTTC.

As regards this clonotype: The junction departs from the called germline gene at one end, perhaps through a read error. The J gene is TRBJ1-6, the V gene TRBV6-5, with D maybe TRBD1 (5 bases). Germline values: CDR1 MNHEY, CDR2 SVGAGI. The CDR3 length is 16 residues. CDR3 DNA: TGTGCCAGCAGCCACCCGGCGGGGCCGGAGAATTCACCCCCCCACTTT. It is translated as CASSHPAGPENSPPHF.

A note on this clonotype: Compared with germline, one end of the junction differs, possibly owing to a read error. This chain uses TRBV28 with TRBJ1-1, with D tentatively TRBD1 (5 bases). CDR1 and CDR2 (germline): MDHEN, SYDVKM. The CDR3 is 13 amino acids. Here the CDR3 reads CARSLGGNTEAFF. CDR3 coding DNA: TGTGCCCGCAGTTTGGGGGGGAATACTGAAGCTTTCTTT. Filled out from reference TRBV28 and TRBJ1-1, the complete variable domain reads DVKVTQSSRYLVKRTGEKVFLECVQDMDHENMFWYRQDPGLGLRLIYFSYDVKMKEKGDIPEGYSVSREKKERFSLILESASTNQTSMYLCARSLGGNTEAFFGQGTRLTVV.

J is TRBJ2-2 and V is TRBV28, with 9 nucleotides matching TRBD1. The germline V gene encodes CDR1 MDHEN and CDR2 SYDVKM. The CDR3 extends over 15 amino acids. Trimming removed 2 bases from V and 7 bases from J; junction bases left unmatched: 5. CDR3 sequence reads: CASSLRTGAGGELFF. As DNA, the CDR3 is TGTGCCAGCAGTTTAAGGACAGGGGCGGGCGGGGAGCTGTTTTTT. Filled out from reference TRBV28 and TRBJ2-2, the complete variable domain reads DVKVTQSSRYLVKRTGEKVFLECVQDMDHENMFWYRQDPGLGLRLIYFSYDVKMKEKGDIPEGYSVSREKKERFSLILESASTNQTSMYLCASSLRTGAGGELFFGEGSRLTVL.

This chain links TRBV6-5 with TRBJ2-7; 8 bases map to TRBD2. The CDR3 is 15 amino acids. The V gene's germline CDR1 is MNHEY and CDR2 SVGAGI. Unmatched junction bases numbered 13, after V lost 5 bases and J lost 7 bases. The CDR3 region is CASSGVAGSYNEQYF. The CDR3 DNA sequence: TGTGCCAGCAGTGGGGTAGCGGGGTCCTACAATGAGCAGTACTTC.

This clonotype was observed many times. The V call is TRBV5-6, the J call TRBJ2-7; 9 nucleotides line up with TRBD1. From germline, CDR1 is SGHDT and CDR2 YYEEEE. With 0 bases clipped from V and 0 bases from J, the junction kept 4 bases outside the gene matches. CDR3 length: 16 amino acids. DNA for the CDR3: TGTGCCAGCAGCTTGGCCGGACAGGGGAGCTCCTACGAGCAGTACTTC. This codes for CASSLAGQGSSYEQYF.

This clonotype was seen many times. The rearrangement joins TRBV30 to TRBJ1-1; perhaps TRBD1 as D (5 bases). CDR3 length: 13 residues. The V end lost 3 bases, the J end lost 1 base, and 9 bases lay between the germline ends. Germline CDR1 reads GTSNPN; CDR2 reads SVGIG (reference sequence). CDR3 sequence: CAWREGRNTEAFF. Written as DNA, the CDR3 is TGTGCCTGGAGAGAGGGGAGGAACACTGAAGCTTTCTTT.

This clonotype occurred many times. V is TRBV21-1 and J is TRBJ1-2; no check of the table's D call, TRBD1, against the DNA was made. TRBV21-1 is flagged as a pseudogene. This CDR3 has 15 amino acids. CDR3 sequence reads: CASLYRDYSNYGYTF. The DNA for the CDR3 is TGTGCCAGCTTATACAGGGATTACTCAAACTATGGCTACACCTTC.

This clonotype has a handful of counts. The chain uses TRBV20-1 and TRBJ1-4; D is ambiguous. The CDR3 consists of 14 residues. Per the germline V gene, CDR1 is DFQATT and CDR2 is SNEGSKA (reference sequence). The V end lost 6 bases, the J end lost 7 bases, and 18 bases lay between the germline ends. The CDR3 DNA reads TGCAGTGCCCGAGAGTGGGGAGCAGGTGAAAAACTGTTTTTT. This gives the protein CSAREWGAGEKLFF.

On this clonotype: A read error may produce the germline difference seen at one junction end. The chain combines TRBV5-1 with TRBJ2-1; the D call may be TRBD1 or TRBD2 (6 bases each). This CDR3 is built from 15 residues. The germline V gene has CDR1 SGHRS and CDR2 YFSETQ. The CDR3 DNA reads TGCGCCAGCGGCTTAGGGGGGACCTCCTACAATGAGCAGTTCTTC. It yields the protein CASGLGGTSYNEQFF.

The CDR3 DNA sequence: TGCGCCAGCAGCCTTGGCGAGGGACCCTACGAGCAGTACTTC. Translation gives CASSLGEGPYEQYF. The gene calls are TRBV5-1 and TRBJ2-7; D assignment may be TRBD1 or TRBD2 (5 bases each). Germline-derived CDR1 and CDR2 are SGHRS and YFSETQ. The CDR3 runs to 14 residues. V was shortened by 4 bases and J by 2 bases, with 13 bases between the two germline ends.

This clonotype was seen many times. V and J are TRBV4-1 and TRBJ2-5; TRBD2 matches at 13 bases. The V and J ends lost 4 bases and 4 bases, in that order; junction bases with no gene match: 12. Germline V lookup: CDR1 MGHRA, CDR2 YSYEKL. CDR3 length: 18 residues. CDR3 nucleotides: TGCGCCAGCAGCCCGGGAAGACTAGCGGGAGGTCCCTTAGAGACCCAGTACTTC. Translating it yields CASSPGRLAGGPLETQYF.

This clonotype was detected only a few times. The J gene is TRBJ1-1, the V gene TRBV7-2, with D possibly being TRBD1 (6 bases). This CDR3 is 14 amino acids long. Germline V gene lookup returns CDR1 SGHTA and CDR2 FQGNSA. The germline V and J ends were trimmed by 3 bases and 4 bases, with 12 bases remaining between them. CDR3 nucleotides: TGTGCCAGCAGCTTCTACAGGGTGGGCACTGAAGCTTTCTTT. Its translation is CASSFYRVGTEAFF.

Regarding this clonotype: This is likely a read error, given that the CDR3 carries no conserved phenylalanine or tryptophan at its end. J is TRBJ2-1 and V is TRBV2; D unclear. This CDR3 spans 11 amino acids. Germline CDR1 reads SNHLY; CDR2 reads FYNNEI. As DNA, the CDR3 is TGTGCCAACAGTGTTATAAATGAGCAGTTCTTA. Its translation: CANSVINEQFL.

This clonotype appeared a single time. Since a much larger clone is just one base distant, this may be a read error. CDR3 DNA sequence: TGCGCCAGCCGGGACTGGTTCTCCCACGAGCAGTACTTC. Amino acids: CASRDWFSHEQYF. The chain joins TRBV5-1 to TRBJ2-7; D perhaps matches TRBD2 (6 bases). Germline loops: CDR1 SGHRS, CDR2 YFSETQ. CDR3 size: 13 residues.

Only a few counts were recorded for this clonotype. The rearrangement uses TRBV12-3 or TRBV12-4 and TRBJ2-2, with D perhaps matching TRBD1 (5 bases). CDR3 length: 13 residues. Trimming stripped 7 bases from V and 4 bases from J, with 10 bases between. CDR3 DNA: TGTGCCAGCAACACAGGCCCCACCGGGGAGCTGTTTTTT. It yields the protein CASNTGPTGELFF.

CDR3 residues: CATSPGHFYGYTF. The CDR3 nucleotides read TGTGCCACCAGTCCAGGGCATTTCTATGGCTACACCTTC. The rearrangement joins TRBV15 to TRBJ1-2, with D perhaps matching TRBD1 (5 bases). Germline loops: CDR1 LNHNV, CDR2 YYDKDF (reference sequence). The ends were cut back, 6 bases at V and 4 bases at J, with 12 bases in the middle. The CDR3 length is 13 residues.

This clonotype showed up just a few times. The J gene is TRBJ2-2, the V gene TRBV12-3 or TRBV12-4; TRBD2 might be the D (5 bases). The CDR3 extends over 15 amino acids. V gave up 5 bases and J gave up 2 bases, with 12 bases separating them. The CDR3 spells CASSPGTLNTGELFF. The CDR3 DNA reads TGTGCCAGCAGTCCGGGAACGCTAAACACCGGGGAGCTGTTTTTT.

This clonotype was seen a few times. J is TRBJ2-2 and V is TRBV5-1; D is unresolved. The CDR3 is 13 residues long. Germline V lookup: CDR1 SGHRS, CDR2 YFSETQ. Trimming removed 2 bases at V and 2 bases at J, with 4 bases between. Here the CDR3 reads CASSFVNTGELFF. CDR3 sequence (DNA): TGCGCCAGCAGCTTTGTAAACACCGGGGAGCTGTTTTTT.

This clonotype was found a few times. V and J are TRBV5-1 and TRBJ2-1, with TRBD2 matching 8 bases. Germline V gene data show CDR1 as SGHRS and CDR2 as YFSETQ. CDR3 size: 15 residues. Losses at the gene ends were 0 bases for V and 6 bases for J; bases not matched to a gene: 5. The CDR3 sequence is CASSLGTSQSNEQFF. CDR3 bases: TGCGCCAGCAGCTTGGGGACTAGCCAATCCAATGAGCAGTTCTTC. Supplemented by reference TRBV5-1 and TRBJ2-1, the full variable domain reads KAGVTQTPRYLIKTRGQQVTLSCSPISGHRSVSWYQQTPGQGLQFLFEYFSETQRNKGNFPGRFSGRQFSNSRSEMNVSTLELGDSALYLCASSLGTSQSNEQFFGPGTRLTVL.